These 17 T cell receptor beta chains share one sample of origin, sequenced in a study of blood T cell repertoires in COVID-19 (TCRdb year 2020). The library relied on the immunoSEQ multiplex PCR assay. TCRdb stores this immuneACCESS table with in-frame sequences only. Part of the clones is absent; in the studies checked, under half of the shortfall reflects unresolved V genes, and no reason is known for the rest. The sample contains about 490,000 clones, approximately 83% of them found a single time. Clones ranked in the top ten supply under 4% of the sample. Sequencing was done on a sample of peripheral blood. The receptors derive from a human donor in a cohort sampled during active COVID-19.

The chain joins TRBV6-1 to TRBJ1-5; D call uncertain. The length of the CDR3 is 12 residues. Germline lookup yields CDR1 MNHNS and CDR2 SASEGT. V lost 3 bases and J lost 4, with 4 bases in between. Here the CDR3 reads CASSDPNQPQHF. CDR3 DNA: TGTGCCAGCAGTGACCCTAATCAGCCCCAGCATTTT.

The genes are TRBV7-3 and TRBJ2-1; 10 nucleotides agree with TRBD2. Per germline, CDR1 SGHTA and CDR2 FQGTGA. V shed 0 bases, J shed 6 bases, and the junction held 8 bases outside the gene matches. This CDR3 contains 17 residues. The CDR3 nucleotides are TGTGCCAGCAGCTTAACTCGAAGGAGCGGGAGGGGCAATGAGCAGTTCTTC. Translation: CASSLTRRSGRGNEQFF.

The chain combines TRBV29-1 with TRBJ2-3; D gene unclear. CDR1 and CDR2 from the germline V gene are SQVTM and ANQGSEA. V lost 1 base and J 2 bases, leaving 7 bases between the germline ends. This CDR3 is built from 13 residues. In DNA, the CDR3 is TGCAGCGTTGAAGGCAGGTTCACAGATACGCAGTATTTT. Amino acids: CSVEGRFTDTQYF.

This clone was picked up a small number of times. The V call is TRBV23-1, the J call TRBJ1-2; TRBD1 matches 10 bases. TRBV23-1 counts as an open reading frame of uncertain function. With 3 bases clipped from V and 0 bases from J, the junction kept 22 bases outside the gene matches. The CDR3 runs 22 residues. This CDR3 is CASSHSGTGEVRGGGSNYGYTF. The CDR3 bases are TGCGCCAGCAGTCATTCCGGGACAGGGGAAGTACGAGGAGGGGGATCTAACTATGGCTACACCTTC.

The rearrangement links TRBV9 to TRBJ1-2; D is unresolved. Germline loops: CDR1 SGDLS, CDR2 YYNGEE. V lost 3 bases to trimming and J lost 3 bases, with 12 bases between them. The CDR3 has 14 amino acids. The DNA for the CDR3 is TGTGCCAGCAGCGCCGGACTGGGCGACTATGGCTACACCTTC. It encodes CASSAGLGDYGYTF. The variable domain in full, completed from reference TRBV9 and TRBJ1-2, reads DSGVTQTPKHLITATGQRVTLRCSPRSGDLSVYWYQQSLDQGLQFLIQYYNGEERAKGNILERFSAQQFPDLHSELNLSSLELGDSALYFCASSAGLGDYGYTFGSGTRLTVV.

The V call is TRBV6-7, the J call TRBJ2-7; tentatively, D is TRBD1 (5 bases). TRBV6-7 is labeled an ORF, and its function is uncertain. The CDR3 loop spans 12 amino acids. V gave up 5 bases and J gave up 1 base, with 6 bases separating them. CDR3: CASSRGSYEQYF. Here the CDR3 DNA reads TGTGCCAGCAGTAGGGGATCCTACGAGCAGTACTTC.

Notes on this clone: Other DNA sequences of this sample code for an identical CDR3. This chain connects TRBV2 to TRBJ1-1; 8 bases align to TRBD1. With V trimmed by 4 bases and J by 0 bases, 1 base remained unmatched. This CDR3 has 14 residues. Per germline, CDR1 SNHLY and CDR2 FYNNEI. CDR3 amino acids: CASSGQGLNTEAFF. The CDR3 DNA reads as TGTGCCAGCAGTGGACAGGGGCTGAACACTGAAGCTTTCTTT.

V gene TRBV4-1 combines with J gene TRBJ2-5; TRBD2 agrees at 7 bases. After removal of 1 base from V and 2 bases from J, the junction contained 4 bases not matched to a gene. This CDR3 is built from 15 residues. Germline V gives CDR1 MGHRA, CDR2 YSYEKL. The CDR3 bases are TGCGCCAGCAGCCAAGGGCGGGGAGGGCAAGAGACCCAGTACTTC. As protein: CASSQGRGGQETQYF.

This chain connects TRBV19 to TRBJ2-1, with 15 bases that match TRBD2. The CDR3 length is 16 residues. With V trimmed by 0 bases and J by 10 bases, 4 bases remained unmatched. Germline lookup yields CDR1 LNHDA and CDR2 SQIVND (reference sequence). CDR3 loop: CASSIDGLAGGREQFF. The CDR3 DNA is TGTGCCAGTAGTATAGACGGACTAGCGGGAGGGCGAGAGCAGTTCTTC. Looking up the rest from reference TRBV19 and TRBJ2-1 gives the full variable domain: DGGITQSPKYLFRKEGQNVTLSCEQNLNHDAMYWYRQDPGQGLRLIYYSQIVNDFQKGDIAEGYSVSREKKESFPLTVTSAQKNPTAFYLCASSIDGLAGGREQFFGPGTRLTVL.

The chain carries TRBV4-3 and TRBJ1-4; 7 bases align to TRBD1. The CDR3 covers 16 residues. V lost 4 bases and J lost 7; bases outside the gene matches: 12. Germline CDR1 reads LGHNA; CDR2 reads YSLEER. Here the CDR3 reads CASSPGQALLFEKLFF. The CDR3 DNA is TGCGCCAGCAGCCCCGGACAGGCCCTCCTCTTTGAAAAACTGTTTTTT.

The CDR3, as DNA: TGTGCCAGCAGGGAAGCTTACAGGAACACTGAAGCTTTCTTT. Protein sequence: CASREAYRNTEAFF. The J gene is TRBJ1-1, the V gene TRBV28; no clear D. Germline CDR1 reads MDHEN; CDR2 reads SYDVKM. The CDR3 has 14 amino acids. V lost 6 bases to trimming and J lost 1 base, with 12 bases between them.

The chain uses TRBV6-5 and TRBJ1-5; 8 nucleotides line up with TRBD1. J was trimmed by 12 bases and V by 6 bases; bases with no gene match: 13. The CDR3 covers 14 residues. Per the germline V gene, CDR1 is MNHEY and CDR2 is SVGAGI. The CDR3 coding sequence is TGTGCCAGCAGGTGGACAGGGCCCCAAGAACGCCAGCATTTT. It translates to CASRWTGPQERQHF.

V usage is TRBV29-1 and J usage is TRBJ1-5, with TRBD1 matching 7 bases. The CDR3 is made up of 13 amino acids. V gave up 7 bases and J gave up 3 bases; unmatched junction bases: 6. The germline V gene has CDR1 SQVTM and CDR2 ANQGSEA. As DNA, the CDR3 is TGCAGCGCTGCAGGGGGATTCAATCAGCCCCAGCATTTT. Its protein is CSAAGGFNQPQHF.

The rearrangement uses TRBV5-4 and TRBJ1-1, with a possible D match to TRBD1 (6 bases). CDR1 SGHNT and CDR2 YYREEE come from the germline V gene (reference sequence). The CDR3 runs 13 residues. V was cut by 0 bases and J by 8 bases, with 11 bases left in between. CDR3 DNA sequence: TGTGCCAGCAGCTTGGGACAGGACCTAGAAGCTTTCTTT. This gives the protein CASSLGQDLEAFF.

The J gene is TRBJ1-4, the V gene TRBV4-3, with 8 bases fitting TRBD1. CDR1 is LGHNA and CDR2 is YSLEER in the germline V gene. This CDR3 has 18 amino acids. Trimming removed 0 bases from V and 0 bases from J; junction bases left unmatched: 6. DNA for the CDR3: TGCGCCAGCAGCCAAGAAAGGGACAGGCTACCAACTAATGAAAAACTGTTTTTT. Protein sequence: CASSQERDRLPTNEKLFF.

The chain uses TRBV7-2 and TRBJ1-2, with 7 positions matching TRBD1. Germline CDR1 and CDR2: SGHTA and FQGNSA. Trimming cost V 5 bases and J 1 base; bases outside gene matches: 10. The CDR3 has 16 residues. The CDR3 loop is CASSAGGQSLNYGYTF. CDR3 DNA: TGTGCCAGCAGCGCCGGGGGACAGAGTCTTAACTATGGCTACACCTTC.

This sequence joins TRBV4-3 and TRBJ2-7, with 9 positions matching TRBD2. CDR1 and CDR2 (germline): LGHNA, YSLEER. V trimming: 4 bases; J trimming: 3 bases; junction bases outside the gene matches: 10. CDR3 length: 16 amino acids. The CDR3 nucleotides read TGCGCCAGCAGCCGATCGGTAGCGGGAGTTGACTACGAGCAGTACTTC. Protein: CASSRSVAGVDYEQYF.